This is a list of T cell receptor beta chains from one sample in a study of early T cells in non-severe SARS-CoV-2 infection. TCRdb re-analysed the 5' RACE reads in MiXCR, keeping a single row per CDR3 protein. The table lists some 87,000 distinct CDR3 sequences, roughly 12% of them singletons. The sequencing sample was made of whole blood. These receptors originate from an adult who was a healthcare worker with PCR-confirmed SARS-CoV-2 infection or an uninfected control (not recorded which). Both conserved end residues are part of each CDR3. D genes are given only for firm matches. For some rows the clone size is stated as once, few or many, or as a class when expanded; others skip it.

clone size: .; D gene: .; J gene: TRBJ1-5; V gene: TRBV28; CDR3 protein: CASTARYQPQHF; CDR3 DNA: TGTGCCAGCACCGCAAGGTATCAGCCCCAGCATTTT
clone size: many; D gene: .; J gene: TRBJ2-1; V gene: TRBV20-1; CDR3 protein: CSARVLVATSYNEQFF; CDR3 DNA: TGCAGTGCTAGAGTTCTCGTCGCAACCTCCTACAATGAGCAGTTCTTC
clone size: many; D gene: .; J gene: TRBJ1-6; V gene: TRBV7-2; CDR3 protein: CASSLWTVDSPLHF; CDR3 DNA: TGTGCCAGCAGCTTATGGACAGTGGATTCACCCCTCCACTTT
clone size: .; D gene: TRBD2; J gene: TRBJ2-7; V gene: TRBV20-1; CDR3 protein: CSASRRLAGAYEQYF; CDR3 DNA: TGCAGTGCTAGCCGTAGACTAGCGGGAGCCTACGAGCAGTACTTC
clone size: many; D gene: TRBD1; J gene: TRBJ1-1; V gene: TRBV18; CDR3 protein: CASSSSPGQGASAFF; CDR3 DNA: TGTGCCAGCTCATCATCACCGGGACAGGGGGCATCAGCTTTCTTT
clone size: .; D gene: TRBD2; J gene: TRBJ2-1; V gene: TRBV6-5; CDR3 protein: CASSYSAGGLNEQFF; CDR3 DNA: TGTGCCAGCAGTTACTCAGCGGGAGGGCTGAATGAGCAGTTCTTC
clone size: .; D gene: TRBD2; J gene: TRBJ2-7; V gene: TRBV29-1; CDR3 protein: CSVAPGLAYEQYF; CDR3 DNA: TGCAGCGTTGCCCCGGGACTAGCCTACGAGCAGTACTTC
clone size: .; D gene: .; J gene: TRBJ1-1; V gene: TRBV18; CDR3 protein: CASSTPGLGTEAFF; CDR3 DNA: TGTGCCAGCTCAACTCCCGGCCTGGGGACTGAAGCTTTCTTT
clone size: .; D gene: .; J gene: TRBJ2-1; V gene: TRBV12-3/TRBV12-4; CDR3 protein: CASSSRGKNYNEQFF; CDR3 DNA: TGTGCCAGCAGTTCTCGGGGGAAAAACTACAATGAGCAGTTCTTC
clone size: .; D gene: TRBD2; J gene: TRBJ2-1; V gene: TRBV18; CDR3 protein: CASSPTSNPSGSYNEQFF; CDR3 DNA: TGTGCCAGCTCACCAACGTCAAATCCTAGCGGGAGTTACAATGAGCAGTTCTTC
clone size: .; D gene: TRBD1; J gene: TRBJ1-5; V gene: TRBV15; CDR3 protein: CATSGRDRVGGNQPQHF; CDR3 DNA: TGTGCCACCAGCGGGCGGGACAGGGTGGGTGGCAATCAGCCCCAGCATTTT